This is a list of T cell receptor beta chains from one sample in a study of blood T cells in healthy people across ages. TCRdb processed the 5' RACE reads anew with MiXCR; each CDR3 protein has one entry. The sample consists of about 800,000 distinct CDR3 sequences, roughly 25% of them appearing once. These data were also reused for a study on T cells of mothers and their children.

Sequenced sample: blood. These receptors originate from a boy aged 5-17 years in good health. CDR3s include the opening cysteine and the closing phenylalanine or tryptophan. Each record gives: D gene, J gene, V gene, clone size, CDR3 length, CDR3 DNA, CDR3 protein. The D gene is left open where the match is weak. Clone size is not always given. Where it is, it says once, few, many or a class for expanded clones.

d_gene: TRBD1; j_gene: TRBJ1-1; v_gene: TRBV28; abundance: -; len: 16; CDR3nt: TGTGCCAGCAGCCAAACAACAGGGGGTTCGTACACTGAAGCTTTCTTT; CDR3aa: CASSQTTGGSYTEAFF
d_gene: -; j_gene: TRBJ2-7; v_gene: TRBV5-1; abundance: once; len: 15; CDR3nt: TGCGCCAGCAGCTTGGAAGGACAGCCGGATGGGGAGCAGTACTTC; CDR3aa: CASSLEGQPDGEQYF
d_gene: TRBD1; j_gene: TRBJ1-6; v_gene: TRBV6-5; abundance: -; len: 14; CDR3nt: TGTGCCAGCAGTTTCGACAGGGGTAATTCACCCCTCCACTTT; CDR3aa: CASSFDRGNSPLHF
d_gene: TRBD2; j_gene: TRBJ2-3; v_gene: TRBV20-1; abundance: -; len: 17; CDR3nt: TGCAGTGCTAGGGGTCTAACTAGCGGGAGCTTGCCAGATACGCAGTATTTT; CDR3aa: CSARGLTSGSLPDTQYF
d_gene: TRBD1; j_gene: TRBJ2-7; v_gene: TRBV27; abundance: -; len: 13; CDR3nt: TGTGCCAGCAGCGACAGGGTTTCCCACGAGCAGTACTTC; CDR3aa: CASSDRVSHEQYF
d_gene: -; j_gene: TRBJ1-6; v_gene: TRBV5-6; abundance: few; len: 16; CDR3nt: TGTGCCAGCAGCTCCGAGGGGCCATACAATAATTCACCCCTCCACTTT; CDR3aa: CASSSEGPYNNSPLHF
d_gene: TRBD1; j_gene: TRBJ1-2; v_gene: TRBV29-1; abundance: -; len: 14; CDR3nt: TGCAGCGCCCGGAGACAGGGCTCGACCTATGGCTACACCTTC; CDR3aa: CSARRQGSTYGYTF
d_gene: -; j_gene: TRBJ1-1; v_gene: TRBV18; abundance: few; len: 17; CDR3nt: TGTGCCAGCTCACCATACGCGGGGGGCCGGTTGAACACTGAAGCTTTCTTT; CDR3aa: CASSPYAGGRLNTEAFF
d_gene: TRBD2; j_gene: TRBJ2-7; v_gene: TRBV9; abundance: -; len: 19; CDR3nt: TGTGCCAGCAGCCTGAGCCCCGGCGGTAATAGCGGGGGGGCTGACGAGCAGTACTTC; CDR3aa: CASSLSPGGNSGGADEQYF
d_gene: -; j_gene: TRBJ1-2; v_gene: TRBV6-2/TRBV6-3; abundance: -; len: 15; CDR3nt: TGTGCCAGCAGTTACTCAGGTGGACTGCGCTATGGCTACACCTTC; CDR3aa: CASSYSGGLRYGYTF